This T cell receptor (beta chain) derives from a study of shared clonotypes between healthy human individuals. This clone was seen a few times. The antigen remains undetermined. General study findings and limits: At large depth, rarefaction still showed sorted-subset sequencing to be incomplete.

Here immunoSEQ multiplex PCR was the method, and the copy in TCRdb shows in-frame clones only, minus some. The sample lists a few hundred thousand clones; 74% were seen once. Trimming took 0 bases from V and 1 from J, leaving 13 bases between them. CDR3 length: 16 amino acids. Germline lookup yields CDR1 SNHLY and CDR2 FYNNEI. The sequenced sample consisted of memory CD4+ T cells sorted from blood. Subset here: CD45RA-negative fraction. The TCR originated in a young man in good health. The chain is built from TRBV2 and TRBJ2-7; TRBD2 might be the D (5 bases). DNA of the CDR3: TGTGCCAGCAGTGAAGCGGGCCCGAGGGCTTCCTACGAGCAGTACTTC. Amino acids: CASSEAGPRASYEQYF.